Following are 9 T cell receptor beta chains from one sample sequenced in a study of blood T cell repertoires in COVID-19. The table came from immunoSEQ multiplex PCR; TCRdb's copy has only in-frame clones and leaves some out. The sample shows 350,000 to 450,000 clones, about 87% of them seen only once. The material sequenced was peripheral blood. All receptors come from a woman aged 60-75 years with COVID-19, enrolled during active disease.

This chain connects TRBV19 to TRBJ2-5; D is unclear. V lost 3 bases and J lost 2, with 10 bases in between. Germline CDR1 reads LNHDA; CDR2 reads SQIVND (reference sequence). This CDR3 has 14 residues. The CDR3 DNA follows: TGTGCCAGTAGTATGCTACGCGGACAAGAGACCCAGTACTTC. It is translated as CASSMLRGQETQYF.

The chain carries TRBV5-1 and TRBJ1-2; D is unresolved. The ends were cut back, 2 bases at V and 5 bases at J, with 10 bases in the middle. The CDR3 consists of 13 residues. Germline CDR1 is SGHRS and CDR2 is YFSETQ. CDR3: CASSFTEVYGYTF. The CDR3 DNA sequence: TGCGCCAGCAGCTTCACAGAAGTTTATGGCTACACCTTC.

The chain uses TRBV6-4 and TRBJ1-2; no reliable D call. V shed 6 bases and J shed 4 bases, with 9 bases lying between them. There are 12 residues in the CDR3. CDR1 is MRHNA, CDR2 SNTAGT, per germline. CDR3 nucleotides: TGTGCCAGCAGGCCAGGCTGCTATGGCTACACCTTC. This encodes CASRPGCYGYTF.

V is TRBV19 and J is TRBJ2-4; 12 nucleotides align to TRBD2. J gave up 2 bases and V 7 bases, and 12 bases lay outside the gene matches. This CDR3 is 18 amino acids long. From germline, CDR1 is LNHDA and CDR2 SQIVND (reference sequence). In DNA form, the CDR3 reads TGTGCCAGTACCCGGACTAGCGGGGTCACCTCCACCAAAAACATTCAGTACTTC. It translates to CASTRTSGVTSTKNIQYF. Filled out from reference TRBV19 and TRBJ2-4, the complete variable domain reads DGGITQSPKYLFRKEGQNVTLSCEQNLNHDAMYWYRQDPGQGLRLIYYSQIVNDFQKGDIAEGYSVSREKKESFPLTVTSAQKNPTAFYLCASTRTSGVTSTKNIQYFGAGTRLSVL.

This clone was counted only a few times. The chain employs TRBV18 and TRBJ1-1, with 7 bases aligning to TRBD1. V shed 2 bases, J shed 1 base, and the junction held 7 bases outside the gene matches. The CDR3 has 16 amino acids. From germline, CDR1 is KGHSH and CDR2 LQKENI. CDR3 in DNA: TGTGCCAGCTCACCATACGCGGGACAGCCGAACACTGAAGCTTTCTTT. Its translation is CASSPYAGQPNTEAFF.

V gene TRBV3-1 (or the pseudogene TRBV3-2) combines with J gene TRBJ1-1, with D unresolved. The V and J ends lost 0 bases and 3 bases respectively, with 8 bases between them. CDR3 length: 14 amino acids. Per the germline V gene, CDR1 is LGHDT and CDR2 is YNNKEL (reference sequence). CDR3 in DNA: TGTGCCAGCAGCCAAGATTCTTCGGACACTGAAGCTTTCTTT. Protein sequence: CASSQDSSDTEAFF.

The chain has TRBV6-5 and TRBJ2-7; the match to TRBD1 covers 7 bases. The CDR3 consists of 14 residues. Trimming took 0 bases from V and 2 from J; bases not matched to a gene: 1. Looked up from germline, CDR1 is MNHEY and CDR2 is SVGAGI. The CDR3 protein is CASSYSTGTYEQYF. DNA of the CDR3: TGTGCCAGCAGTTACTCGACAGGGACCTACGAGCAGTACTTC.

The chain recombines TRBV11-2 with TRBJ2-1, with 9 bases aligning to TRBD2. CDR3 size: 14 residues. Trimming at V came to 4 bases and at J to 8 bases, leaving 6 bases not matched to a gene. From germline, CDR1 is SGHAT and CDR2 FQNNGV. CDR3 region: CASSYPAGGYEQFF. CDR3 coding DNA: TGTGCCAGCAGCTACCCTGCGGGGGGGTATGAGCAGTTCTTC.

This clone has only one observation. The chain joins TRBV20-1 to TRBJ1-2, with D perhaps TRBD1 (6 bases). The CDR3 spans 11 residues. The V gene lost 3 bases and the J gene lost 14 bases, with 16 bases spanning the gap. Germline assignment: CDR1 DFQATT and CDR2 SNEGSKA (reference sequence). The CDR3 region is CSASPGRGGTF. In nucleotides, the CDR3 is TGCAGTGCTAGCCCAGGCCGAGGGGGAACCTTC.